This is a list of T cell receptor beta chains from one sample in a study of control samples from healthy donors and cancer patients. TCRdb's copy holds only in-frame clones and misses some; the assay was immunoSEQ multiplex PCR. The sample has 100,000 or so clones, 92% seen once. The sample was blood. The receptor source for this set is a woman aged 18-29 years in good health. CDR3s include the opening cysteine and the closing phenylalanine or tryptophan. The D gene is left open where the match is weak. Size tells how often a clone was seen (once, few, many) or the class of an expanded clone, and some rows leave it out.

v_call	j_call	d_call	clone_size	cdr3_nt	cdr3_aa
TRBV24-1	TRBJ1-1	-	-	TGTGCCGTCAAGTCGCCGGGCGGGGGTAGGGCTTTCTTT	CAVKSPGGGRAFF
TRBV28	TRBJ1-4	TRBD1	once	TGTGCCAGCAGTACCTACAGGGGGCTTGAAAAACTGTTTTTT	CASSTYRGLEKLFF
TRBV5-4	TRBJ2-7	-	-	TGTGCCAGCGGATCGGGGGCGGGAAGGGGGTACGAGCAGTACTTC	CASGSGAGRGYEQYF
TRBV7-8	TRBJ2-1	TRBD2	-	TGTGCCAGCAGCTTAGCGCCGGGAGGCAATGAGCAGTTCTTC	CASSLAPGGNEQFF
TRBV21-1	TRBJ1-5	-	-	TGTGCCAGCAGCAAAATCGATTCGGGGCAGGGAGGGTTTGTTTATAGCAATCAGCCCCAGCATTTT	CASSKIDSGQGGFVYSNQPQHF
TRBV7-2	TRBJ2-7	TRBD2	-	TGTGCCAGCAGCTTAGATTCTAGCGGGAGTTACGAGCAGTACTTC	CASSLDSSGSYEQYF
TRBV6-4	TRBJ2-3	TRBD2	-	TGTGCCAGCGGACTCGGCGGGGGGGCGACAGATACGCAGTATTTT	CASGLGGGATDTQYF
TRBV9	TRBJ1-1	-	few	TGTGCCAGCAGCGTAGGGACACTTGGGAGGACTGAAGCTTTCTTT	CASSVGTLGRTEAFF
TRBV12-3/TRBV12-4	TRBJ1-2	-	-	TGTGCCAGCAGGCGAGGGGTTGGCTACACCTTC	CASRRGVGYTF
TRBV25-1	TRBJ2-7	-	few	TGTGCCAGCGGAAATTACGAGCAGTACTTC	CASGNYEQYF
TRBV10-2	TRBJ2-1	-	-	TGCGCCAGCGGCGGCTTTTCTTCATACAATGAGCAGTTCTTC	CASGGFSSYNEQFF
TRBV6-5	TRBJ1-2	-	-	TGTGCCAGCAGTTACACAAGGAGAAATGGCTACACCTTC	CASSYTRRNGYTF
TRBV2	TRBJ2-1	TRBD2	-	TGTGCCAGCAGGCGGATAGCGGGGGAGAATGAGCAGTTCTTC	CASRRIAGENEQFF
TRBV5-5	TRBJ1-2	TRBD1	-	TGTGCCAGCAGTTACACCGGGACAGGGGGCGCCTATGGCTACACCTTC	CASSYTGTGGAYGYTF
TRBV7-2	TRBJ1-4	-	-	TGTGCCAGCAGCTCTACAAGTACTTATGAAAAACTGTTTTTT	CASSSTSTYEKLFF
TRBV19	TRBJ2-1	TRBD2	-	TGTGCCAGTAGTCCCCGGACTAGAACTGATCCCAATGAGCAGTTCTTC	CASSPRTRTDPNEQFF
TRBV3-1/TRBV3-2	TRBJ2-1	-	-	TGTGCCAGCAGCCAAAGGGACTTTAACAATGAGCAGTTCTTC	CASSQRDFNNEQFF
TRBV6-5	TRBJ1-2	TRBD1	-	TGTGCCAGCGAACTTACTACCGGGACAGACTATGGCTACACCTTC	CASELTTGTDYGYTF
TRBV25-1	TRBJ2-5	TRBD1	-	TGTGCCAGCAGTGACGGGACAGTCGCCCAGTACTTC	CASSDGTVAQYF
TRBV11-1	TRBJ2-2	-	-	TGTGCCAGCAGCTTGGGGCGGAACCGGTTGACCGGGGAGCTGTTTTTT	CASSLGRNRLTGELFF
TRBV4-1	TRBJ1-5	-	once	TGCGCCAGCAGTATAACAGGGTCGGGACAGCCCCAGCATTTT	CASSITGSGQPQHF
TRBV5-6	TRBJ2-5	-	-	TGTGCCAGCAGCTTGGCGGGCTTTGGAGAGACCCAGTACTTC	CASSLAGFGETQYF
TRBV6-5	TRBJ1-1	-	-	TGTGCCAGCAGTTACTCGATCCAGGGAGGCACTGAAGCTTTCTTT	CASSYSIQGGTEAFF
TRBV4-2	TRBJ2-6	-	-	TGTGCCAGCAGCCAGAACCTACAGGGATTCTCTGGGGCCAACGTCCTGACTTTC	CASSQNLQGFSGANVLTF
TRBV7-9	TRBJ1-2	-	-	TGTGCCAGCAGCCCGGACGGGGGTAACTATGGCTACACCTTC	CASSPDGGNYGYTF
TRBV30	TRBJ2-5	-	-	TGTGCCTGGAGTGTACTAGCAGGGGGAGAGACCCAGTACTTC	CAWSVLAGGETQYF
TRBV7-8	TRBJ2-3	TRBD2	-	TGTGCCAGCAGCTTAGGAGCGGGGGGCCCCGGGGATACGCAGTATTTT	CASSLGAGGPGDTQYF
TRBV6-5	TRBJ2-7	-	-	TGTGCCAGCAGTTACGATCGGACGGTGAGCTCCTACGAGCAGTACTTC	CASSYDRTVSSYEQYF
TRBV29-1	TRBJ1-6	-	-	TGCAGCGTTGAAGGACAGGTTCTCCTCCACTTT	CSVEGQVLLHF
TRBV19	TRBJ1-6	-	-	TGTGCCAGTAGGCCCGATGAGGGTATCACTTCACCCCTCCACTTT	CASRPDEGITSPLHF
TRBV19	TRBJ2-1	TRBD1	-	TGTGCCAGTAGTCGACAGGGTAAGACCTACAATGAGCAGTTCTTC	CASSRQGKTYNEQFF
TRBV7-8	TRBJ1-2	-	-	TGTGCCAGCAGCTTAGCAGGACAGAATGGTTATGGCTACACCTTC	CASSLAGQNGYGYTF
TRBV19	TRBJ1-2	-	-	TGTGCCAGTAGTACCGCGGTGAATAAGGGACGGGCTGGCTACACCTTC	CASSTAVNKGRAGYTF
TRBV28	TRBJ1-5	-	-	TGTGCCAGCAGCCCCCCCGCAACACTAAATCAGCCCCAGCATTTT	CASSPPATLNQPQHF
TRBV5-1	TRBJ1-3	-	-	TGCGCCAGCAGCTTCTATGGAAGTGGAAACACCATATATTTT	CASSFYGSGNTIYF
TRBV9	TRBJ1-1	-	-	TGTGCCAGCAGCGTGGAGGGGGGGGGCTCTGAAGCTTTCTTT	CASSVEGGGSEAFF
TRBV10-3	TRBJ2-5	TRBD1	-	TGTGCCATCAACAACAGGGGAGTGGAGACCCAGTACTTC	CAINNRGVETQYF
TRBV28	TRBJ2-7	-	-	TGTGCCAGCAGTCAACCTAGGGGGGGGGCTTACGAGCAGTACTTC	CASSQPRGGAYEQYF
TRBV27	TRBJ1-2	-	-	TGTGCCAGCAGTCCCTCGGGGGGTCGTTTAGGCTACACCTTC	CASSPSGGRLGYTF
TRBV19	TRBJ1-1	-	few	TGTGCCAGTAGTACCCCGAACAGGGACACTGAAGCTTTCTTT	CASSTPNRDTEAFF
TRBV5-1	TRBJ2-1	TRBD2	-	TGCGCCAGCAGCCCTGGACTAGCGGGAGCCTCCTACAATGAGCAGTTCTTC	CASSPGLAGASYNEQFF
TRBV4-2	TRBJ1-1	-	-	TGTGCCAGCAGCCAAGGGAACACTGAAGCTTTCTTT	CASSQGNTEAFF
TRBV30	TRBJ1-5	-	few	TGTGCCTGGAGTTCGGGCAGTACCCCCCAGCATTTT	CAWSSGSTPQHF
TRBV10-1	TRBJ1-4	-	-	TGCGCCAGCAGTGACGGGATCTCGGGTGAAAAACTGTTTTTT	CASSDGISGEKLFF
TRBV6-2/TRBV6-3	TRBJ2-3	TRBD1	few	TGTGCCAGCAGTTACGGGGCAGGGGGCTCGGATACGCAGTATTTT	CASSYGAGGSDTQYF
TRBV9	TRBJ1-2	TRBD1	-	TGTGCCAGCAGCGGGACAGGGAATTATGGCTACACCTTC	CASSGTGNYGYTF
TRBV19	TRBJ2-2	-	-	TGTGCCAGTAGTATCAGGGGGAGGGCCTTGGGGGAGCTGTTTTTT	CASSIRGRALGELFF